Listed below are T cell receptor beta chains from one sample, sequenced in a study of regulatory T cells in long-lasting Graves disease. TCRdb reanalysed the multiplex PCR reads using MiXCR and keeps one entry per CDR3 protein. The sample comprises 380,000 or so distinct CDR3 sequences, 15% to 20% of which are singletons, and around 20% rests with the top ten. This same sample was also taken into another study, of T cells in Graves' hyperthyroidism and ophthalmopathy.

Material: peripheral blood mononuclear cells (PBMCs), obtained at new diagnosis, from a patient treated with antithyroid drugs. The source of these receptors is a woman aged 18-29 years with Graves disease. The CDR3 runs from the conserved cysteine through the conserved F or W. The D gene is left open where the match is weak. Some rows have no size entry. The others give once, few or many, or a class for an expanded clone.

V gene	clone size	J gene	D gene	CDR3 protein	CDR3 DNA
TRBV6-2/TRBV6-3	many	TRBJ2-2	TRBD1	CASSRRLSGTGGGELFF	TGTGCCAGCAGTCGGAGGCTATCCGGGACAGGGGGCGGGGAGCTGTTTTTT
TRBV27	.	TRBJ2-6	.	CASSWSVGANVLTF	TGTGCCAGCAGTTGGTCGGTCGGGGCCAACGTCCTGACTTTC
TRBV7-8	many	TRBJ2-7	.	CASSNRPGEQYF	TGTGCCAGCAGCAACCGACCGGGCGAGCAGTACTTC
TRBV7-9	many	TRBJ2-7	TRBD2	CASSRGTSGSYEQYF	TGTGCCAGCAGCCGAGGGACTAGCGGCTCCTACGAGCAGTACTTC
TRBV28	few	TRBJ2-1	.	CASSFGTEQFF	TGTGCCAGCAGTTTCGGTACTGAGCAGTTCTTC
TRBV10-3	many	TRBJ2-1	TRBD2	CAISDFRTSANNEQFF	TGTGCCATCAGCGACTTTAGGACTAGCGCGAACAATGAGCAGTTCTTC
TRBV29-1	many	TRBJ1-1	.	CSVGVPPNTEAFF	TGCAGCGTAGGGGTACCGCCGAACACTGAAGCTTTCTTT
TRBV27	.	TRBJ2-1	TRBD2	CASSSLRLAGGVQFF	TGTGCCAGCAGTTCTCTACGACTAGCGGGGGGAGTGCAGTTCTTC
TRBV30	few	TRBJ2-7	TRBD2	CASRASGVSEQYF	TGTGCCTCAAGGGCTAGCGGGGTTTCCGAGCAGTACTTC
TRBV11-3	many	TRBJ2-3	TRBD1	CASSQRTGGHTDTQYF	TGTGCCAGCAGCCAAAGGACAGGAGGCCATACAGATACGCAGTATTTT
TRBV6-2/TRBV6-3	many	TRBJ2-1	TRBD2	CASSTDTFSGMQNEQFF	TGTGCCAGCAGTACAGACACCTTTAGCGGGATGCAGAATGAGCAGTTCTTC
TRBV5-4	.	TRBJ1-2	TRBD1	CASSWTGTDYGYTF	TGTGCCAGCAGCTGGACCGGGACAGACTATGGCTACACCTTC
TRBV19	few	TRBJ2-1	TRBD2	CASAAGGRIEQFF	TGTGCCAGTGCAGCGGGAGGGCGAATTGAGCAGTTCTTC
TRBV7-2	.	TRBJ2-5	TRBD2	CASRRQASGLGWETQYF	TGTGCCAGCAGACGCCAAGCCTCGGGACTAGGGTGGGAGACCCAGTACTTC
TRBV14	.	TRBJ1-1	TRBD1	CASSQDFRRQGVLNTEAFF	TGTGCCAGCAGCCAAGATTTCCGCCGACAGGGCGTCTTGAACACTGAAGCTTTCTTT
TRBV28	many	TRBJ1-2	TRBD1	CASSQSGGLYGYTF	TGTGCCAGCAGTCAGTCAGGGGGCCTCTATGGCTACACCTTC
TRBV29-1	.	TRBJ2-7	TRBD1	CSVDRVGLGEQYF	TGCAGCGTCGACAGGGTAGGCTTGGGGGAGCAGTACTTC
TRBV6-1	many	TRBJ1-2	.	CASSQLRSEGYTF	TGTGCCAGCAGTCAACTACGAAGTGAGGGCTACACCTTC
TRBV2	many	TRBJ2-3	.	CASIGNRGDTQYF	TGTGCCAGCATTGGAAATAGGGGTGATACGCAGTATTTT
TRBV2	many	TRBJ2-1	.	CASGRYYNEQFF	TGTGCCAGCGGCCGCTACTACAATGAGCAGTTCTTC
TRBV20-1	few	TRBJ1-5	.	CSARGLNNQPQHF	TGCAGTGCTAGGGGGCTAAACAATCAGCCCCAGCATTTT
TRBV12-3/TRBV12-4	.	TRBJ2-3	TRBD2	CASMAAGATDTQYF	TGTGCCAGCATGGCAGCGGGAGCCACAGATACGCAGTATTTT
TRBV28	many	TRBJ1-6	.	CASSLQPVASPLHF	TGTGCCAGCAGTTTACAGCCTGTTGCTTCACCCCTCCACTTT
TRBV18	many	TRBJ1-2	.	CASSQQGAANYGYTF	TGTGCCAGCTCTCAACAGGGCGCTGCTAACTATGGCTACACCTTC
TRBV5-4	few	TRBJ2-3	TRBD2	CASSSGLGVGYF	TGTGCCAGCAGCTCGGGACTAGGAGTAGGGTATTTT
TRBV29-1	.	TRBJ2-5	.	CSPAHTGATQYF	TGCAGCCCTGCTCATACAGGCGCGACCCAGTACTTC
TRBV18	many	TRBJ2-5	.	CASSPRSGLQETQYF	TGTGCCAGCTCACCAAGATCAGGACTGCAAGAGACCCAGTACTTC
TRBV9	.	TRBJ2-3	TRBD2	CASSVELAGATDTQYF	TGTGCCAGCAGCGTAGAACTAGCGGGGGCCACAGATACGCAGTATTTT
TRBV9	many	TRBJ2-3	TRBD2	CASSVVGLGSDTQYF	TGTGCCAGCAGCGTAGTCGGACTAGGCTCAGATACGCAGTATTTT
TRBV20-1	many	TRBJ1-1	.	CSARRSLNTEAFF	TGCAGTGCTAGAAGGTCGTTGAACACTGAAGCTTTCTTT
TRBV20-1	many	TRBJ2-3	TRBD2	CSAPTSGRYTDTQYF	TGCAGTGCTCCGACTAGCGGGAGGTACACAGATACGCAGTATTTT
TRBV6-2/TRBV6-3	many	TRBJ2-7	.	CASRFGAGNTYEQYF	TGTGCCAGCAGATTCGGGGCAGGGAATACCTACGAGCAGTACTTC
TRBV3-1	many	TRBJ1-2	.	CASSQSLGNNYGYTF	TGTGCCAGCAGCCAGAGTTTGGGAAATAACTATGGCTACACCTTC
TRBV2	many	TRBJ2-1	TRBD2	CASRELAGGSNEQFF	TGTGCCAGCAGGGAACTAGCGGGAGGGAGCAATGAGCAGTTCTTC
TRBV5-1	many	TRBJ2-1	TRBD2	CASSGGTSGHNEQFF	TGCGCCAGCAGCGGCGGGACTAGCGGGCACAATGAGCAGTTCTTC
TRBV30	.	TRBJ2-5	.	CAWRSPGGTQYF	TGTGCCTGGAGATCACCAGGAGGGACCCAGTACTTC
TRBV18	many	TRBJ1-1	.	CASSPSPPGEGNTEAFF	TGTGCCAGCTCACCGTCTCCGCCTGGGGAGGGGAACACTGAAGCTTTCTTT
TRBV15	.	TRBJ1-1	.	CATSTGHRGNTEAFF	TGTGCCACCAGTACGGGACACAGAGGGAACACTGAAGCTTTCTTT
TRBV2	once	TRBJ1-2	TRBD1	CASSLSGTGVGYTF	TGTGCCAGCAGTTTGTCCGGGACAGGGGTTGGCTACACCTTC
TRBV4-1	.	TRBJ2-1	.	CASSLHGQEGNEQFF	TGCGCCAGCAGCCTACACGGTCAAGAGGGGAATGAGCAGTTCTTC
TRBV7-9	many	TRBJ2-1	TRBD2	CASSNSGGASLEQFF	TGTGCCAGCAGCAATAGCGGGGGGGCATCTTTGGAGCAGTTCTTC
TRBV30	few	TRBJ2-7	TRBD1	CAWSVGTGDYEQYF	TGTGCCTGGAGTGTAGGGACAGGGGACTACGAGCAGTACTTC
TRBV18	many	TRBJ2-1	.	CASSFSTRTYNEQFF	TGTGCCAGCTCATTTAGTACAAGGACATACAATGAGCAGTTCTTC
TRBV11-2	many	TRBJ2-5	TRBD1	CASSDRQGTQETQYF	TGTGCCAGCAGCGACCGACAGGGGACCCAAGAGACCCAGTACTTC
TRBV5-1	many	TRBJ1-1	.	CASSLAETARRNTEAFF	TGCGCCAGCAGCTTGGCGGAGACAGCGCGCCGGAACACTGAAGCTTTCTTT
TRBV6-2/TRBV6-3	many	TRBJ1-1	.	CASSYAVRGGDTEAFF	TGTGCCAGCAGTTACGCAGTAAGGGGGGGAGACACTGAAGCTTTCTTT
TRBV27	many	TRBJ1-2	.	CASSLSPVHSNYGYTF	TGTGCCAGCAGTTTATCGCCCGTTCACTCTAACTATGGCTACACCTTC
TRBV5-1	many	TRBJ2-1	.	CASSLRPNEQFF	TGCGCCAGCAGTCTGAGGCCCAATGAGCAGTTCTTC
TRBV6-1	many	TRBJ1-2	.	CASTHSSPRKSGYGYTF	TGTGCCAGCACACACTCATCCCCTAGAAAGTCGGGCTATGGCTACACCTTC
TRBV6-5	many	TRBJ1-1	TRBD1	CASSYYPQGKDTEAFF	TGTGCCAGCAGTTACTACCCACAGGGGAAAGACACTGAAGCTTTCTTT
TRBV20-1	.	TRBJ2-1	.	CSARDHRGPSSYNEQFF	TGCAGTGCTAGAGATCACCGGGGCCCAAGCTCCTACAATGAGCAGTTCTTC
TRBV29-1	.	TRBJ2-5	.	CSVRRRVQVQETQYF	TGCAGCGTACGGCGGAGGGTCCAGGTGCAAGAGACCCAGTACTTC
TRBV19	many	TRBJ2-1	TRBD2	CASKGLAYEQFF	TGTGCCAGTAAGGGACTAGCATATGAGCAGTTCTTC
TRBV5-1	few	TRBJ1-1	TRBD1	CASSNGQGLTEAFF	TGCGCCAGCAGCAACGGACAGGGTCTCACTGAAGCTTTCTTT
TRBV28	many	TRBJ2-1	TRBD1	CASGGTGGTYNEQFF	TGTGCCAGCGGGGGGACAGGGGGGACCTACAATGAGCAGTTCTTC
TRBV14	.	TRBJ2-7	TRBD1	CASSHNRGTTYEQYF	TGTGCCAGCAGCCACAACAGGGGGACCACCTACGAGCAGTACTTC
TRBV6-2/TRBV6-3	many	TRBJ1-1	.	CASSYSPGKEAFF	TGTGCCAGCAGTTACTCGCCAGGGAAGGAAGCTTTCTTT
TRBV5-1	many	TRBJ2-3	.	CASSLAGLGATDTQYF	TGCGCCAGCAGCTTGGCCGGGCTAGGAGCCACAGATACGCAGTATTTT